The rows below give T cell receptor beta chains drawn from one sample of a study of Graves' ophthalmopathy and Graves' hyperthyroidism. From the multiplex PCR reads, TCRdb called clonotypes with MiXCR, one entry per CDR3 protein. The sample contains over 650,000 distinct CDR3 sequences, about 38% of which appear only once. Sequencing was done on a sample of peripheral blood. The receptors derive from an adult man with Graves' ophthalmopathy. CDR3s leave out the opening cysteine and the closing phenylalanine or tryptophan. Expanded clones get a size class; other rows say once, few or many, or leave the size out.

size	V	J	CDR3
NA	TRBV30	TRBJ2-7	AWEYGGGYEQY
many	TRBV5-5	TRBJ2-7	ASSPWTGGYEQY
once	TRBV7-2	TRBJ1-2	ASSSYRQDYGYT
NA	TRBV10-3	TRBJ2-6	ASSLVQWPGANVLT
NA	TRBV29-1	TRBJ2-5	SVSGGKTQY
few	TRBV25-1	TRBJ1-2	ASVRGQSYGYT
many	TRBV10-2	TRBJ1-5	ASSEGYSNQPQH
few	TRBV19	TRBJ1-5	AWSIPGQLNQPQH
many	TRBV29-1	TRBJ2-7	SVEDSGAARSSYEQY
many	TRBV19	TRBJ1-4	ASSIWDGANEKLF